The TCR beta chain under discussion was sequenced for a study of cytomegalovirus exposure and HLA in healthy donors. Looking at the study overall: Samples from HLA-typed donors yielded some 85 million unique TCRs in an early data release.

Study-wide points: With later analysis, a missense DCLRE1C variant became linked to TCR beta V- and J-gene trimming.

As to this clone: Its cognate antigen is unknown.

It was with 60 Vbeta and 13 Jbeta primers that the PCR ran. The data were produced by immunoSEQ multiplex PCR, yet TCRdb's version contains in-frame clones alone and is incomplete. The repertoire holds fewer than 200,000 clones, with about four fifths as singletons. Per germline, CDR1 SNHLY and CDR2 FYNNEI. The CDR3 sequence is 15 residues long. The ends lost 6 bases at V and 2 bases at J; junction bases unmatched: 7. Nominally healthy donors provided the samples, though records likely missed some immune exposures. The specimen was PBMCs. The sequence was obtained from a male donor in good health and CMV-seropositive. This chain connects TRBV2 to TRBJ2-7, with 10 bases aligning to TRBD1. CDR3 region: CASRPGQGFTYEQYF. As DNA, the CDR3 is TGTGCCAGCAGGCCGGGACAGGGGTTCACCTACGAGCAGTACTTC.